These 25 T cell receptor beta chains came from one sample sequenced in a study of T cell changes during pregnancy in multiple sclerosis. Some clones are missing from TCRdb's copy, which holds only in-frame ones; the method was immunoSEQ multiplex PCR. The table lists tens of thousands of clones, approximately 94% of them singletons. The specimen was CD8+ T cells from peripheral blood mononuclear cells, collected in the third trimester of pregnancy. All receptors come from a female donor with multiple sclerosis, enrolled in a pregnancy study.

The CDR3 DNA reads TGTGCCAGCAGCTTAGGGGACAGGGGGGTTTTCTACAATGAGCAGTTCTTC. This gives the protein CASSLGDRGVFYNEQFF. J is TRBJ2-1 and V is TRBV7-2; TRBD1 matches 11 bases. V gave up 1 base and J gave up 3 bases; unmatched junction bases: 5. The CDR3 has 17 amino acids. Per germline, CDR1 SGHTA and CDR2 FQGNSA.

J is TRBJ1-2 and V is TRBV19, with D hard to call. The germline V gene encodes CDR1 LNHDA and CDR2 SQIVND (reference sequence). V lost 1 base and J 4 bases, leaving 13 bases between the germline ends. The CDR3 has 15 residues. The chain's CDR3 is CASSIAQDSFYGYTF. CDR3 coding DNA: TGTGCCAGTAGTATAGCGCAGGACTCCTTCTATGGCTACACCTTC.

The rearrangement joins TRBV6-1 to TRBJ2-1; the match to TRBD2 covers 8 bases. Germline trimming cut 0 bases from V and 0 bases from J; bases unmatched to any gene: 4. The CDR3 spans 17 residues. Germline CDR1 and CDR2: MNHNS and SASEGT. CDR3 DNA: TGTGCCAGCAGTGAAGCGCATGGACTAGCCTCCTACAATGAGCAGTTCTTC. Its protein product is CASSEAHGLASYNEQFF.

The rearrangement uses TRBV6-4 and TRBJ2-3; D not certain. Trimming pared 3 bases from V and 0 bases from J, leaving 13 bases between. This CDR3 comprises 16 residues. Germline CDR1 is MRHNA and CDR2 is SNTAGT. CDR3 sequence (DNA): TGTGCCAGCAGTGAGTCGGCAGGCGAGAGCACAGATACGCAGTATTTT. It specifies CASSESAGESTDTQYF.

This clone was observed once. The chain carries TRBV7-4 and TRBJ1-2; 9 nucleotides align to TRBD1. The V gene end was trimmed by 0 bases and the J gene end by 4 bases; junction bases not matched to a gene: 9. CDR3 size: 17 residues. The V gene's germline CDR1 is SGHVT and CDR2 SQSDAQ. The CDR3 DNA is TGTGCCAGCAGCTTAGCGCCTCGGGACAGGGCGGCCTATGGCTACACCTTC. This translates into CASSLAPRDRAAYGYTF.

J is TRBJ1-1 and V is TRBV7-9, with a tentative D call TRBD1 (5 bases). V lost 3 bases and J lost 7, with 9 bases in between. Germline values: CDR1 SEHNR, CDR2 FQNEAQ (reference sequence). CDR3 length: 12 amino acids. The CDR3 protein is CASSFTDSEAFF. DNA of the CDR3: TGTGCCAGCAGCTTTACCGACAGTGAAGCTTTCTTT.

The J gene is TRBJ1-2, the V gene TRBV30; 11 positions agree with TRBD1. V lost 0 bases, J lost 3 bases, and 12 bases stayed unmatched. CDR3 length: 18 amino acids. Per germline, CDR1 GTSNPN and CDR2 SVGIG (reference sequence). The CDR3 DNA reads as TGTGCCTGGAGTGTACGCTGGACAGGGGGCGCAGCAGACTATGGCTACACCTTC. Translation: CAWSVRWTGGAADYGYTF.

The chain combines TRBV5-6 with TRBJ2-7, with TRBD2 matching over 7 bases. There are 15 residues in the CDR3. J was trimmed by 5 bases and V by 4 bases; bases with no gene match: 12. Germline assignment: CDR1 SGHDT and CDR2 YYEEEE. CDR3: CASSPRFWGGNEQYF. The CDR3 nucleotides are TGTGCCAGCAGCCCGCGCTTCTGGGGGGGGAACGAGCAGTACTTC. Full variable domain (remainder filled in from reference TRBV5-6 and TRBJ2-7): DAGVTQSPTHLIKTRGQQVTLRCSPKSGHDTVSWYQQALGQGPQFIFQYYEEEERQRGNFPDRFSGHQFPNYSSELNVNALLLGDSALYLCASSPRFWGGNEQYFGPGTRLTVT.

This chain links TRBV11-2 with TRBJ2-7, with 8 positions matching TRBD2. The V segment lost 4 bases and the J segment 0 bases; nucleotides outside the gene matches: 14. The CDR3 length is 18 residues. Germline V gene data show CDR1 as SGHAT and CDR2 as FQNNGV. Here the CDR3 reads CASSSFSPIGRGSYEQYF. The CDR3 DNA follows: TGTGCCAGCAGCTCTTTCTCTCCTATCGGGAGGGGCTCCTACGAGCAGTACTTC.

The chain employs TRBV6-5 and TRBJ1-1; TRBD1 might be the D (6 bases). The CDR3 length is 15 residues. Germline V gives CDR1 MNHEY, CDR2 SVGAGI. Trimming removed 5 bases at V and 4 bases at J, with 17 bases between. The CDR3 here is CASSPRGQLPTEAFF. CDR3 bases: TGTGCCAGCAGTCCAAGAGGACAGTTACCCACTGAAGCTTTCTTT.

This chain connects TRBV6-4 to TRBJ2-3, with 8 bases that match TRBD2. Per germline, CDR1 MRHNA and CDR2 SNTAGT. The V and J ends lost 3 bases and 1 base, in that order; junction bases with no gene match: 3. This CDR3 comprises 15 residues. CDR3 region: CASSETGGGTDTQYF. The CDR3 nucleotides read TGTGCCAGCAGTGAAACGGGAGGGGGCACAGATACGCAGTATTTT.

A single count supports this clone. The chain uses TRBV7-7 and TRBJ2-3; 10 nucleotides line up with TRBD2. Looked up from germline, CDR1 is SSHAT and CDR2 is FNYEAQ (reference sequence). The V segment lost 1 base and the J segment 6 bases; nucleotides outside the gene matches: 10. There are 17 residues in the CDR3. The CDR3 sequence: CASSLGPLAGARDTQYF. The CDR3 DNA reads as TGTGCCAGCAGCTTAGGGCCCCTAGCGGGGGCCCGGGATACGCAGTATTTT.

The gene calls are TRBV7-9 and TRBJ2-5, with a possible D match to TRBD2 (5 bases). CDR1 is SEHNR and CDR2 is FQNEAQ in the germline V gene (reference sequence). Trimming shortened V by 8 bases and J by 0 bases, and 16 bases separated the two germline ends. The CDR3 covers 15 residues. The CDR3 DNA is TGTGCCAGCCAACCCCTCAAGCGGAACCAAGAGACCCAGTACTTC. The encoded protein is CASQPLKRNQETQYF.

The chain employs TRBV21-1 and TRBJ2-1; TRBD2 is taken as the D call from the table, unchecked against the DNA. TRBV21-1 is a documented pseudogene. The CDR3 extends over 15 amino acids. CDR3 DNA sequence: TGTGCCAGCAGCAACCCCGGGCGGGAGGACAATGAGCAGTTCTTC. This encodes CASSNPGREDNEQFF.

The rearrangement joins TRBV19 to TRBJ2-3; 8 bases fit TRBD2. The CDR3 is made up of 16 amino acids. The V gene's germline CDR1 is LNHDA and CDR2 SQIVND (reference sequence). V trimming: 1 base; J trimming: 2 bases; junction bases outside the gene matches: 5. The CDR3, as DNA: TGTGCCAGTAGTATAGTTGTAGCGGGATCCACAGATACGCAGTATTTT. This encodes CASSIVVAGSTDTQYF.

Turning to this clone: Other DNA sequences from this sample encode an identical CDR3 as well. The CDR3 sequence is CASSLAGGGEQYF. Here the CDR3 DNA reads TGTGCCAGCAGCTTAGCGGGAGGGGGCGAGCAGTACTTC. This sequence joins TRBV7-3 and TRBJ2-7, with 9 positions matching TRBD2. This CDR3 is 13 amino acids long. J lost 6 bases, V lost 2 bases, and 2 bases had no gene match. The germline gives CDR1 SGHTA, CDR2 FQGTGA.

This clone was observed a few times. This chain links TRBV11-1 with TRBJ1-1, with D possibly TRBD1 on 5 matching bases. CDR3 length equals 13 residues. Germline loops: CDR1 SGHAT, CDR2 FQDESV (reference sequence). Trimming removed 5 bases at V and 6 bases at J, with 13 bases between. CDR3 sequence (DNA): TGTGCCAGCAGCGTGACTGGGGCCGCTGAAGCTTTCTTT. Protein: CASSVTGAAEAFF.

V gene TRBV30 combines with J gene TRBJ2-7; 9 bases are shared with TRBD1. J lost 1 base, V lost 3 bases, and 10 bases had no gene match. This CDR3 comprises 16 residues. Germline-derived CDR1 and CDR2 are GTSNPN and SVGIG (reference sequence). The chain's CDR3 is CAWSARWDRESYEQYF. The CDR3 DNA sequence: TGTGCCTGGAGCGCTCGTTGGGACAGGGAATCCTACGAGCAGTACTTC.

The gene calls are TRBV5-1 and TRBJ2-1; D perhaps matches TRBD2 (6 bases). The CDR3 extends over 17 amino acids. Trimming left V 0 bases short and J 7 bases short, with 20 bases between. The germline gives CDR1 SGHRS, CDR2 YFSETQ. CDR3 protein: CASSLGVEGHLGNEQFF. In DNA, the CDR3 is TGCGCCAGCAGCTTGGGTGTGGAGGGCCACTTGGGGAATGAGCAGTTCTTC. The full variable domain, rest sourced from reference TRBV5-1 and TRBJ2-1, is KAGVTQTPRYLIKTRGQQVTLSCSPISGHRSVSWYQQTPGQGLQFLFEYFSETQRNKGNFPGRFSGRQFSNSRSEMNVSTLELGDSALYLCASSLGVEGHLGNEQFFGPGTRLTVL.

This clone has just one count. The junction shows a germline mismatch at one end, possibly a read error. This rearrangement joins TRBV7-9 to TRBJ2-1, with D hard to call. CDR3 size: 11 residues. Germline CDR1 SEHNR, CDR2 FQNEAQ (reference sequence). CDR3 protein: CASSPYIEQFF. In DNA form, the CDR3 reads TGTGCCAGCAGCCCGTACATTGAGCAGTTCTTC.

CDR3 nucleotides: TGTGCCAGCAGCTCGCGACAGGGGGTACCCTACGAGCAGTACTTC. Translating gives CASSSRQGVPYEQYF. This rearrangement joins TRBV7-9 to TRBJ2-7, with 9 bases identical to TRBD1. The ends lost 4 bases at V and 2 bases at J; junction bases unmatched: 6. Germline-derived CDR1 and CDR2 are SEHNR and FQNEAQ (reference sequence). The CDR3 loop spans 15 amino acids.

V is TRBV27 and J is TRBJ2-5; 7 bases align to TRBD2. The CDR3 runs to 16 residues. Trimming at V came to 1 base and at J to 3 bases, leaving 8 bases not matched to a gene. Germline-derived CDR1 and CDR2 are MNHEY and SMNVEV (reference sequence). CDR3 coding DNA: TGTGCCAGCAGTTTATATCCGGGACTACACAAAGAGACCCAGTACTTC. Encoded protein: CASSLYPGLHKETQYF.

The chain has TRBV6-5 and TRBJ2-1, with TRBD2 as a possible D gene (6 bases). CDR1 is MNHEY, CDR2 SVGAGI, per germline. The V gene lost 5 bases and the J gene lost 6 bases, with 17 bases spanning the gap. The CDR3 is 15 residues long. CDR3 bases: TGTGCCAGCAGTCCAACCCACGGTAGCGGCAATGAGCAGTTCTTC. Amino acids: CASSPTHGSGNEQFF.

Notes on this clone: One end of the junction is discordant with germline, which a read error may explain. The chain employs TRBV4-1 and TRBJ2-7, with 9 bases aligning to TRBD1. The CDR3 is 15 amino acids. Germline CDR1 and CDR2: MGHRA and YSYEKL. CDR3 sequence: CASSQEGGQGYGQYF. The CDR3 coding sequence is TGCGCCAGCAGCCAAGAAGGGGGACAGGGCTACGGGCAGTACTTC.

The V and J genes are TRBV6-5 and TRBJ2-2, with a tentative D call TRBD2 (6 bases). Germline loops: CDR1 MNHEY, CDR2 SVGAGI. This CDR3 is 14 amino acids long. V was pared by 1 base and J by 5 bases, with 8 bases between. The CDR3, as DNA: TGTGCCAGCAGTTACTTGGAGGGTACCGGGGAGCTGTTTTTT. As protein: CASSYLEGTGELFF.